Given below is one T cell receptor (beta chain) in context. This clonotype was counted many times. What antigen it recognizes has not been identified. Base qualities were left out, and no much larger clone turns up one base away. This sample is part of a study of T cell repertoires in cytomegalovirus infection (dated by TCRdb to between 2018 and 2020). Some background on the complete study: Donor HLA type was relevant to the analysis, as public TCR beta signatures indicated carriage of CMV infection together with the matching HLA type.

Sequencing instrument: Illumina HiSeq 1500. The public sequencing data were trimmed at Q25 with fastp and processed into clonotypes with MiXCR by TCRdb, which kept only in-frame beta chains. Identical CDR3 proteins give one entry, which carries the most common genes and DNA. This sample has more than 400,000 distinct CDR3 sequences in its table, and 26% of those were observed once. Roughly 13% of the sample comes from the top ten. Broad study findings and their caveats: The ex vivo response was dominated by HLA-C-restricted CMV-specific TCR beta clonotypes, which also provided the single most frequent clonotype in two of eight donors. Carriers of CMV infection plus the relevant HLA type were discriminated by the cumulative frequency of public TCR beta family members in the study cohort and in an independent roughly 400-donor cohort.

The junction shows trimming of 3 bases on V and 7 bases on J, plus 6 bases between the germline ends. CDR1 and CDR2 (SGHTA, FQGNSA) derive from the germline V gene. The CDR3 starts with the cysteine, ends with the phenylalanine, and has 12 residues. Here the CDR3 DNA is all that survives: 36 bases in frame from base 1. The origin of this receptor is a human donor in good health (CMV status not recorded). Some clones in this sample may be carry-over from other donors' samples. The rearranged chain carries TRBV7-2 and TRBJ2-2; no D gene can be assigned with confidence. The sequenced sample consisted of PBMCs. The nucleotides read TGTGCCAGCAGCTTTCTTAGCGGGGAGCTGTTTTTT. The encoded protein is CASSFLSGELFF. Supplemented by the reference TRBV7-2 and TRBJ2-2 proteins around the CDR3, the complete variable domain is GAGVSQSPSNKVTEKGKDVELRCDPISGHTALYWYRQSLGQGLEFLIYFQGNSAPDKSGLPSDRFSAERTGGSVSTLTIQRTQQEDSAVYLCASSFLSGELFFGEGSRLTVL.